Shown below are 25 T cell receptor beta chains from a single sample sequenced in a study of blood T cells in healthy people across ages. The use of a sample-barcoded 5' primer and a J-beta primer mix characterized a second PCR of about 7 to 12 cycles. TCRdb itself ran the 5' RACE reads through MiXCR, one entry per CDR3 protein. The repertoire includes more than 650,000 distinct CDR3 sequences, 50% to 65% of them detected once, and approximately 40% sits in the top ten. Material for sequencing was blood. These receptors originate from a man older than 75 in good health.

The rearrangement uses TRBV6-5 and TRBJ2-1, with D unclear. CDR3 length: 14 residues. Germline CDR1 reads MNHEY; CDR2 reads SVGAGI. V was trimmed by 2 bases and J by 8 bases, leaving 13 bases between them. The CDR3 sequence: CASSYGVGLDEQFF. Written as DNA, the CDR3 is TGTGCCAGCAGTTACGGTGTGGGCCTCGATGAGCAGTTCTTC.

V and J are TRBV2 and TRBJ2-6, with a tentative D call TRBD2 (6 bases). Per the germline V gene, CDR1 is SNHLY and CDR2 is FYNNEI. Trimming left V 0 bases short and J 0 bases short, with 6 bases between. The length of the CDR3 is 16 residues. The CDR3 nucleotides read TGTGCCAGCAGTGAAGCGCGGGGCTCTGGGGCCAACGTCCTGACTTTC. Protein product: CASSEARGSGANVLTF.

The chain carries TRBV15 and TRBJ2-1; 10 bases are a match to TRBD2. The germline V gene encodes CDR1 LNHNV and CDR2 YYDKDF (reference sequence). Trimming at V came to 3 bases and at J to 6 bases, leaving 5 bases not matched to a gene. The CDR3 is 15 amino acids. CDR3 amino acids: CATSSSSGSGNEQFF. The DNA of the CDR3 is TGTGCCACCAGCAGTTCTAGCGGGAGTGGCAATGAGCAGTTCTTC.

CDR3 residues: CASSSSGFINEQYF. Written as DNA, the CDR3 is TGTGCCAGTAGCTCCTCCGGGTTCATCAATGAGCAGTACTTC. This chain connects TRBV19 to TRBJ2-7, with D hard to call. The CDR3 has 14 amino acids. V lost 6 bases, J lost 7 bases, and 19 bases lay in between. Germline V gives CDR1 LNHDA, CDR2 SQIVND (reference sequence).

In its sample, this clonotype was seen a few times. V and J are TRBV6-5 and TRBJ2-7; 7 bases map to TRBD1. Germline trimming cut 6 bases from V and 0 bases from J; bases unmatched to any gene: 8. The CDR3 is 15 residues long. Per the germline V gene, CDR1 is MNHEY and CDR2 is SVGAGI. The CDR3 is CASSRPTGSSYEQYF. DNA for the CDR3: TGTGCCAGCAGCCGCCCGACAGGGTCCTCCTACGAGCAGTACTTC.

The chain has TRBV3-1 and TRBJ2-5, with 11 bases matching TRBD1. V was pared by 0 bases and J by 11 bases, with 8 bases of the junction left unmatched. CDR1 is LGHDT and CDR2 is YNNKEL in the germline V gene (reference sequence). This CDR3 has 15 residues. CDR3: CASSQEGQGAEEQYF. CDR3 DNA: TGTGCCAGCAGCCAAGAAGGACAGGGGGCGGAAGAGCAGTACTTC.

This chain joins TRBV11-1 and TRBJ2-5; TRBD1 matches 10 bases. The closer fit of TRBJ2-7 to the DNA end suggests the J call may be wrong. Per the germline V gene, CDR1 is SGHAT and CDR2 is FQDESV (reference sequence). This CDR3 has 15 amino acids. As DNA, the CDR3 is TGTGCCAGCAGCCCGACGGGACAGGGGTTCTACGAGCAGTACTTC. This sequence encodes CASSPTGQGFYEQYF.

CDR3 amino acids: CASSPGGVLTGELFF. CDR3 DNA: TGCGCCAGCAGCCCGGGAGGGGTCCTAACCGGGGAGCTGTTTTTT. This chain links TRBV5-1 with TRBJ2-2; 8 nucleotides line up with TRBD2. Trimming cost V 4 bases and J 5 bases; bases outside gene matches: 7. The CDR3 totals 15 residues. Germline CDR1 and CDR2: SGHRS and YFSETQ.

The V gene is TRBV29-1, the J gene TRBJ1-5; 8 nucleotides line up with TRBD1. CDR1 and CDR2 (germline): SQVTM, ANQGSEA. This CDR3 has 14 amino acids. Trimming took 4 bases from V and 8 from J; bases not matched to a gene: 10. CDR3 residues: CSVGPGGVGKPQHF. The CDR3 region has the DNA TGCAGCGTTGGGCCAGGGGGCGTCGGGAAGCCCCAGCATTTT.

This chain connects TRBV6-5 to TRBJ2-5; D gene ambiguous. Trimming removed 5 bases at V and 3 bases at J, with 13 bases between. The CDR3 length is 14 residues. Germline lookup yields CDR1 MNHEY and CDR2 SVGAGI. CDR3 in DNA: TGTGCCAGCAGTGGGATCGGAAATAAAGAGACCCAGTACTTC. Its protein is CASSGIGNKETQYF.

The CDR3 here is CASSVTGGTISTDTQYF. The CDR3 DNA is TGTGCCAGCAGCGTGACAGGAGGGACCATCAGCACAGATACGCAGTATTTT. The chain links TRBV9 to TRBJ2-3; D tentatively fits TRBD1 or TRBD2 (6 bases each). The germline gives CDR1 SGDLS, CDR2 YYNGEE. V lost 2 bases to trimming and J lost 0 bases, with 16 bases between them. The CDR3 contains 17 residues.

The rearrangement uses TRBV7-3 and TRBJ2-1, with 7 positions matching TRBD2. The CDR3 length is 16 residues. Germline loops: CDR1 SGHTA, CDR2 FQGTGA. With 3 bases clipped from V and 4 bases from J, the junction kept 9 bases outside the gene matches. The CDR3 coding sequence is TGTGCCAGCAGCTTCAAGGGCGGGAGAAGTTACAATGAGCAGTTCTTC. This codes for CASSFKGGRSYNEQFF.

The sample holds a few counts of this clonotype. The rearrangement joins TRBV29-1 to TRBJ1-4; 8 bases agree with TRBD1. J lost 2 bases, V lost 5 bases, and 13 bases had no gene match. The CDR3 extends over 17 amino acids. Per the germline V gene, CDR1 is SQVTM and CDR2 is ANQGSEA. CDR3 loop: CSVLEGTGEYTNEKLFF. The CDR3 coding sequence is TGCAGCGTTCTTGAAGGGACAGGCGAATACACTAATGAAAAACTGTTTTTT.

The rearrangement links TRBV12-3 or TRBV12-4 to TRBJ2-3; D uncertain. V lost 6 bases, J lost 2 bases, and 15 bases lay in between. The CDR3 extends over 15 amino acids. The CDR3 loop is CASRSTATHTDTQYF. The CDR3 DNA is TGTGCCAGCAGATCAACAGCAACACACACAGATACGCAGTATTTT.

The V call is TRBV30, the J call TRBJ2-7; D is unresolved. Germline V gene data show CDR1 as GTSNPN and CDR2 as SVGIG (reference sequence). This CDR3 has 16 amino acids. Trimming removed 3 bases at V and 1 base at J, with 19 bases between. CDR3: CAWSAAFLDQSYEQYF. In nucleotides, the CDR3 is TGTGCCTGGAGCGCCGCATTCCTCGACCAGTCCTACGAGCAGTACTTC.

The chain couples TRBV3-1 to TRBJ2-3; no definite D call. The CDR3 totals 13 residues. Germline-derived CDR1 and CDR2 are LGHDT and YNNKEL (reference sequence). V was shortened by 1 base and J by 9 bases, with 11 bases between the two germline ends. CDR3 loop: CASSQGLGNTQYF. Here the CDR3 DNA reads TGTGCCAGCAGCCAAGGTTTGGGGAACACGCAGTATTTT.

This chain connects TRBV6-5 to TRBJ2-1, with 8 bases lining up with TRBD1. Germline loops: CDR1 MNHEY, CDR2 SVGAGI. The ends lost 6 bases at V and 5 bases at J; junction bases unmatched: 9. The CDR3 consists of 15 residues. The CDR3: CASSPDRGFNNEQFF. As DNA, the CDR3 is TGTGCCAGCAGCCCCGACAGGGGTTTCAACAATGAGCAGTTCTTC.

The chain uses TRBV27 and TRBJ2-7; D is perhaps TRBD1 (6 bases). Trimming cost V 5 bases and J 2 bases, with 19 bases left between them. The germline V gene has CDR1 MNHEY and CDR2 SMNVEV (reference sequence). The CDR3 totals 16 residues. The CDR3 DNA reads TGTGCCAGCAGTATTAAGGCCGGACAGACTACCTACGAGCAGTACTTC. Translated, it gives CASSIKAGQTTYEQYF.

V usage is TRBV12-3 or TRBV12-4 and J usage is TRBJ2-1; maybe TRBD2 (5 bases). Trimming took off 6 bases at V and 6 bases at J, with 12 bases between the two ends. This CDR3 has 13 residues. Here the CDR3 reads CASSAAGLNEQFF. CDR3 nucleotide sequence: TGTGCCAGCAGCGCCGCGGGCCTCAATGAGCAGTTCTTC.

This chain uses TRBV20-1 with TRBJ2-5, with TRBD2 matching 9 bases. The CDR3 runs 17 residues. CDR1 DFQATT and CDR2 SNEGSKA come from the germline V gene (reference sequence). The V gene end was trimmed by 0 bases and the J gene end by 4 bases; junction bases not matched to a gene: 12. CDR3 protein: CSARDSLAGISIETQYF. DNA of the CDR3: TGCAGTGCTAGAGATTCCCTAGCGGGAATTTCAATAGAGACCCAGTACTTC.

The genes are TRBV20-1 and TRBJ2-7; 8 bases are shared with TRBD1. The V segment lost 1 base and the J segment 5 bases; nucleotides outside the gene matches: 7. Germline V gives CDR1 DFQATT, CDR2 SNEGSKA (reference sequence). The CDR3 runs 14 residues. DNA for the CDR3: TGCAGTGCTAGAGCTCCGGGACAGGTTCACGAGCAGTACTTC. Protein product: CSARAPGQVHEQYF.

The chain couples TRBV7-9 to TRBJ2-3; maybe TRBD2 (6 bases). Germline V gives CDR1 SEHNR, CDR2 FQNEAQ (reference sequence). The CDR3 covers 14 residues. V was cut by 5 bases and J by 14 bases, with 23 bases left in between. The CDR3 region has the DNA TGTGCCAGCAGCCTGACGGGGGTGGGCGATCGGGCGTATTTT. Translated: CASSLTGVGDRAYF.

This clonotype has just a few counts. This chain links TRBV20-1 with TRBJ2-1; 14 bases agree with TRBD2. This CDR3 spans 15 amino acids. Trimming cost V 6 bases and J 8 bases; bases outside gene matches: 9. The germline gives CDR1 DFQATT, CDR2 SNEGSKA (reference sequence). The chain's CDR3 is CSAPPTSGRAHEQFF. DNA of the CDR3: TGCAGTGCGCCTCCGACTAGCGGGAGGGCCCATGAGCAGTTCTTC.

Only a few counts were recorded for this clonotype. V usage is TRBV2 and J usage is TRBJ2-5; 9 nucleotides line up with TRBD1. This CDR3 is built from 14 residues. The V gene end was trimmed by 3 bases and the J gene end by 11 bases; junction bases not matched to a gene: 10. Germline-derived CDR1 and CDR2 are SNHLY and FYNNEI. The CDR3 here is CASSDGTGTGEQYF. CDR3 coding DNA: TGTGCCAGCAGTGACGGGACAGGGACGGGAGAGCAGTACTTC.

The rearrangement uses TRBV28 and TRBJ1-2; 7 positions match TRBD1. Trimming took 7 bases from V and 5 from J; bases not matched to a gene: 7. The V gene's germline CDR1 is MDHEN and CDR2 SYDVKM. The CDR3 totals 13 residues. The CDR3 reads CASTGTDSYGYTF. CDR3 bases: TGTGCCAGCACCGGGACAGATTCTTATGGCTACACCTTC.